The clone carrying this T cell receptor (beta chain) has a handful of counts. The entry originates in a study of blood T cell repertoires in COVID-19. The overall study: Researchers got acute and convalescent COVID-19 samples from the United States, Italy and Spain. PBMCs, B-cell-depleted T cells, or T cells provided the cDNA or gDNA that made up the material.

The CDR3 sequence is 11 residues long. V was trimmed by 8 bases and J by 7 bases, leaving 9 bases between them. Germline V gene data show CDR1 as MNHEY and CDR2 as SVGAGI. In the authors' methods: Nucleated cell counts were estimated from reference gene primer amplification. Using immunoSEQ multiplex PCR, the repertoire was profiled, and TCRdb retains in-frame clones only, with some absent. The V and J calls and clone size come from that table; D and trimming were worked out from the DNA. There are tens of thousands of clones in the sample; about 89% occur only once, and about 27% lies in the top ten.

The specimen sequenced was peripheral blood. The sequence came from a human donor in a cohort sampled during active COVID-19. The chain employs TRBV6-5 and TRBJ1-5; D perhaps matches TRBD1 (5 bases). DNA for the CDR3: TGTGCCAGCGACTGGGGCCAGCCCCAGCATTTT. This sequence encodes CASDWGQPQHF.